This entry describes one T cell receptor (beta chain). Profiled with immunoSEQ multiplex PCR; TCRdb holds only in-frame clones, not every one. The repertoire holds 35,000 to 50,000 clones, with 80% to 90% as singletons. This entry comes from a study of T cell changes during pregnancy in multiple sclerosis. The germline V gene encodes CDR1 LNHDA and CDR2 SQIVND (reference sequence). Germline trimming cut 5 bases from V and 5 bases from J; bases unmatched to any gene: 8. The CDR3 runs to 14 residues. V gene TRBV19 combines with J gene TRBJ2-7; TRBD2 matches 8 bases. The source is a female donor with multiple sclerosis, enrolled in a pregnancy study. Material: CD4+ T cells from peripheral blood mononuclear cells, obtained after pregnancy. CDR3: CASSSLRTSNEQYF. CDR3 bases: TGTGCCAGTAGTTCACTTCGGACTAGCAACGAGCAGTACTTC.